This record covers a single T cell receptor beta chain. This sample was included in a study of control samples from healthy donors and cancer patients. Assay: immunoSEQ multiplex PCR; the TCRdb copy retains only in-frame clones and omits some. This table holds over 100,000 clones, 88% found once. The CDR3 consists of 14 residues. Trimming shortened V by 4 bases and J by 4 bases, and 10 bases separated the two germline ends. Germline V CDR1 and CDR2: SNHLY, FYNNEI. Sequenced: blood. The receptor comes from a man between 45 and 60 years old in good health. The chain employs TRBV2 and TRBJ2-2; D call uncertain. In nucleotides, the CDR3 is TGTGCCAGCAGTGGGAGCTCCCTCACCGGGGAGCTGTTTTTT. Translated: CASSGSSLTGELFF.